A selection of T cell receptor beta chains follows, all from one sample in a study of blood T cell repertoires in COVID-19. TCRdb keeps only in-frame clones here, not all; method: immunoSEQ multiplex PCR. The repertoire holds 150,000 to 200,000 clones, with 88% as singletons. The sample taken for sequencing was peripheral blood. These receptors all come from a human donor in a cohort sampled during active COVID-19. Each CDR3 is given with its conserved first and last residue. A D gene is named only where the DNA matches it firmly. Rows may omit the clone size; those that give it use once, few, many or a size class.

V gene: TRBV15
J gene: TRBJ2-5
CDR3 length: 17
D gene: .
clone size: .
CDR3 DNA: TGTGCCACCAGCAGAGATGGGGGTTGGGGACAAGAAGAGACCCAGTACTTC
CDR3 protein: CATSRDGGWGQEETQYF

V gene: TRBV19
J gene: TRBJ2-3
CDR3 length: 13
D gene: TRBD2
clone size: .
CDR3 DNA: TGTGCCAGCGGGACTAGCGCCACAGATACGCAGTATTTT
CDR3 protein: CASGTSATDTQYF

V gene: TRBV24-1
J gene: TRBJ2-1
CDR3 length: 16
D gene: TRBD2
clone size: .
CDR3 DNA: TGTGCCACCAGTGAACCAAGCGGGAGTGGTTACAATGAGCAGTTCTTC
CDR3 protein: CATSEPSGSGYNEQFF

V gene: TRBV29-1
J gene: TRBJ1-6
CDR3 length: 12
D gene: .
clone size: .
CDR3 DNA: TGCAGCGCCAGGAACAGAGATTCACCCCTCCACTTT
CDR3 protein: CSARNRDSPLHF

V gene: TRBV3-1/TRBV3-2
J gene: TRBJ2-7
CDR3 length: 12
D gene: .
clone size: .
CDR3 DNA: TGTGCCAGCAGCCAACTCCCCTACGAGCAGTACTTC
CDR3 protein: CASSQLPYEQYF

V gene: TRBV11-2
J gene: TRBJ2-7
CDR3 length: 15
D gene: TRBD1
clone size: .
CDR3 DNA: TGTGCCAGCAGCTTGGACGGGACAGGGGGGGACGAGCAGTACTTC
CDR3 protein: CASSLDGTGGDEQYF

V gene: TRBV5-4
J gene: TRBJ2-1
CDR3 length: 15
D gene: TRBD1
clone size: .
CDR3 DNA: TGTGCCAGCAGCTTGACGACAGGGGGCGGTAATGAGCAGTTCTTC
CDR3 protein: CASSLTTGGGNEQFF

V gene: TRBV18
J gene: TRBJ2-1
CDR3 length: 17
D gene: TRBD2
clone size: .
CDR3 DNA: TGTGCCAGCTCACCGGCCGGGACTAGCGGCCCCTACAATGAGCAGTTCTTC
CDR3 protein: CASSPAGTSGPYNEQFF

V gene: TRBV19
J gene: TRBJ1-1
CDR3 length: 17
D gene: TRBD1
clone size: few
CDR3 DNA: TGTGCCAGTACCGAAGGTACATTGTACAGGGGGAACACTGAAGCTTTCTTT
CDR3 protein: CASTEGTLYRGNTEAFF

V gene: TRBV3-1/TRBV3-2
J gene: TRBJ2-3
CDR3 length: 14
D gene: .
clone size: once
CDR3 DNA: TGTGCCAGCAGCCAAGGGGAGGAGGCAGATACGCAGTATTTT
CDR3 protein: CASSQGEEADTQYF

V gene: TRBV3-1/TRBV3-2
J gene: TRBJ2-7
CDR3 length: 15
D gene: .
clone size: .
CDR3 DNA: TGTGCCAGCAGCCCCGAGGTCAGTGTCGGCTACGAGCAGTACTTC
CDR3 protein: CASSPEVSVGYEQYF

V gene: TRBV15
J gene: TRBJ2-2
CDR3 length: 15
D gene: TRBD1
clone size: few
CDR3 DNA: TGTGCCACCAGCAGCCGACAGGGGTCCACCGGGGAGCTGTTTTTT
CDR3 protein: CATSSRQGSTGELFF

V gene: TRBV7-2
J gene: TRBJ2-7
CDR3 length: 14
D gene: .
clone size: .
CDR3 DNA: TGTGCCAGCAGCTTAACAGTTAGTGTATCCGAGCAGTACTTC
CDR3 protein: CASSLTVSVSEQYF

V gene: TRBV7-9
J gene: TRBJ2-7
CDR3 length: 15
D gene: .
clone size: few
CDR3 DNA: TGTGCCAGCAGCTCTACCTGGGAGGAACCCTACGAGCAGTACTTC
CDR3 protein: CASSSTWEEPYEQYF

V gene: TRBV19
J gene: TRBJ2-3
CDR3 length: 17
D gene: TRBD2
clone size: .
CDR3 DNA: TGTGCCAGTAGTAAAGGACTAGCGGGGGCGTTCACAGATACGCAGTATTTT
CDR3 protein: CASSKGLAGAFTDTQYF

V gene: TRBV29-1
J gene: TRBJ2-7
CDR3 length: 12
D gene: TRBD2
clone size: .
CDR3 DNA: TGCAGCGTTAGCGGGAGCTCCTACGAGCAGTACTTC
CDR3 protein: CSVSGSSYEQYF

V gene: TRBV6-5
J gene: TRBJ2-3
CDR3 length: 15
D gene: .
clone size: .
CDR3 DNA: TGTGCCAGCAGTCGCACAGGGTGGAGCACAGATACGCAGTATTTT
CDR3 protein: CASSRTGWSTDTQYF

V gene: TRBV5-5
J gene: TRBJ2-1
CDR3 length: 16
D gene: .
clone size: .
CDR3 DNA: TGTGCCAGCAGTTATATGACTGTCCCCTCCTACAATGAGCAGTTCTTC
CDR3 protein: CASSYMTVPSYNEQFF

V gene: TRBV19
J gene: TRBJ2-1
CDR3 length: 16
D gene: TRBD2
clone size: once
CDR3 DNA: TGTGCCAGTAGTATCCTAGCGGGGTCGGTACTGAATGAGCAGTTCTTC
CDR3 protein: CASSILAGSVLNEQFF

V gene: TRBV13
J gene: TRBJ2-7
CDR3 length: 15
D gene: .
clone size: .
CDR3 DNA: TGTGCCAGCAGTTCTCGAGGGCACAGTTCCTACGAGCAGTACTTC
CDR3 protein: CASSSRGHSSYEQYF

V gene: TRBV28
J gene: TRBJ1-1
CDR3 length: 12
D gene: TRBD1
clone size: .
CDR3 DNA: TGTGCCAGCAAAACAGGGGGCACTGAAGCTTTCTTT
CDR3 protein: CASKTGGTEAFF

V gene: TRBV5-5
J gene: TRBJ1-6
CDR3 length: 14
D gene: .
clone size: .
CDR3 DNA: TGTGCCAGCAGCTTCCAATTCTATAATTCACCCCTCCACTTT
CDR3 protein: CASSFQFYNSPLHF

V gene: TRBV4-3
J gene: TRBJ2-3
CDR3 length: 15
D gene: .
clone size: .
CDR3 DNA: TGCGCCAGCAGCCAAGGTACCACTAGCACAGATACGCAGTATTTT
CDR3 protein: CASSQGTTSTDTQYF

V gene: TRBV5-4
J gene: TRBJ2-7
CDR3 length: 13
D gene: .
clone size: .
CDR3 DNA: TGTGCCAGCAGCCAAGGACATAGCTACGAGCAGTACTTC
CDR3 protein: CASSQGHSYEQYF

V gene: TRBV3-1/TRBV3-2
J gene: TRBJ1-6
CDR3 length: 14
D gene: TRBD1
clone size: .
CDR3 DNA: TGTGCCAGCAGCCCGACAGGGTTCAATTCACCCCTCCACTTT
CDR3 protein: CASSPTGFNSPLHF

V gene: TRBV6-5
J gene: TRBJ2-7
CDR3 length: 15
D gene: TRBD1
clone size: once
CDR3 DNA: TGTGCCAGCACGACCGGGACAGGGACGGCCTACGAGCAGTACTTC
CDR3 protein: CASTTGTGTAYEQYF

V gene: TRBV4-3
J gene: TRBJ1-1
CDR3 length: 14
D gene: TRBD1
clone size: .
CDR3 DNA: TGCGCCAGCAGCCAAGATCAAGGGGGCGCGGACGCTTTCTTT
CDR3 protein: CASSQDQGGADAFF

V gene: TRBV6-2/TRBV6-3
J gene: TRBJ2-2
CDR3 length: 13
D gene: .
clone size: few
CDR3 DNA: TGTGCCAGCAGTTACACCGAGACCGGGGAGCTGTTTTTT
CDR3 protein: CASSYTETGELFF

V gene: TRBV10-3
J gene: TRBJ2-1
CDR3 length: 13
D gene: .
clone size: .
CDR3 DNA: TGTGCCATCAGTGAGTGGCTCTACAATGAGCAGTTCTTC
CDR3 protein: CAISEWLYNEQFF

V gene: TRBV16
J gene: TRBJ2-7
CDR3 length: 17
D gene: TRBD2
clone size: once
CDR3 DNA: TGTGCCAGCAGCCAATCCTCCGGAGGACTAGGTCCCTACGAGCAGTACTTC
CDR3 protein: CASSQSSGGLGPYEQYF

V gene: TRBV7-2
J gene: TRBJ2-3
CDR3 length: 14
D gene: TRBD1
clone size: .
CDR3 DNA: TGTGCCAGCAGCAGGACAGGGGGCACAGATACGCAGTATTTT
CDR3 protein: CASSRTGGTDTQYF

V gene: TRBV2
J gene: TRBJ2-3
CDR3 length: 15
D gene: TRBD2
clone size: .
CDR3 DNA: TGTGCCAGCAAGGAGACTAGCGACGTCACAGATACGCAGTATTTT
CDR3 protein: CASKETSDVTDTQYF

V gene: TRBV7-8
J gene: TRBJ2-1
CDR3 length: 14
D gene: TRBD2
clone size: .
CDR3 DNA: TGTGCCAGCACGACTAGCGGGGGCTACAATGAGCAGTTCTTC
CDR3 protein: CASTTSGGYNEQFF

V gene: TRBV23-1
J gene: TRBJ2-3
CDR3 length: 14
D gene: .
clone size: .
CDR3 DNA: TGCGCCAGCAGTCAATCCAGGTACACAGATACGCAGTATTTT
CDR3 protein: CASSQSRYTDTQYF

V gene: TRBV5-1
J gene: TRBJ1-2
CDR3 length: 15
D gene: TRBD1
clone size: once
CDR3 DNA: TGCGCCAGCAGCTTGGGAGGACAGGCTAACTATGGCTACACCTTC
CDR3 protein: CASSLGGQANYGYTF

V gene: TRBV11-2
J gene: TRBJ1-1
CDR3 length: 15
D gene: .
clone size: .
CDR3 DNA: TGTGCCAGCAGCTTAGATGCAGGGGCGAACACTGAAGCTTTCTTT
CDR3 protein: CASSLDAGANTEAFF

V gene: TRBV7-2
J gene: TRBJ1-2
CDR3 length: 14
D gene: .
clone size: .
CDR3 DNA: TGTGCCAGCAGCTTAGGGGCGGGTAACTATGGCTACACCTTC
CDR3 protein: CASSLGAGNYGYTF

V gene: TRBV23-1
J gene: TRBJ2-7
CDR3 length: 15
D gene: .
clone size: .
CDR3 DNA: TGCGCCAGCAGTCAGTCAGGGGTCCGATCCTACGAGCAGTACTTC
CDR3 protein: CASSQSGVRSYEQYF

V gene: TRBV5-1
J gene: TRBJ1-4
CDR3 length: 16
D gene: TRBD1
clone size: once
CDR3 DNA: TGCGCCAGCAGCTCGGGTCCGGACAGGGGTAACGAAAAACTGTTTTTT
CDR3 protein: CASSSGPDRGNEKLFF

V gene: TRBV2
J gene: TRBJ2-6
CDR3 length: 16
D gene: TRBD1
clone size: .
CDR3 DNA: TGTGCCAGCAGTGGGACAGGGGGCTTTGGGGCCAACGTCCTGACTTTC
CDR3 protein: CASSGTGGFGANVLTF

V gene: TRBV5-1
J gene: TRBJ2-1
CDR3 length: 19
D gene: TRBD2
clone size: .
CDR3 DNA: TGCGCCAGCAGCTTGAAAGCGGGAGGGTTCGGTAAAGGTGTCTATGAGCAGTTCTTC
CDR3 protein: CASSLKAGGFGKGVYEQFF

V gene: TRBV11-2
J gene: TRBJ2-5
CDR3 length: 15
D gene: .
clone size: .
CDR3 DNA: TGTGCCAGCAGCCCCTGGGCTAGCCATCAAGAGACCCAGTACTTC
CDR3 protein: CASSPWASHQETQYF